What follows is one T cell receptor beta chain and its context. This entry comes from a study of metastatic and nonmetastatic thyroid tumors. TCRdb recomputed clones from the PCR reads via MiXCR. The data contain about 9,400 clones, roughly a third of them singletons. V dropped 0 bases and J dropped 5 bases, with 19 bases sitting between them. CDR1 DFQATT and CDR2 SNEGSKA come from the germline V gene (reference sequence). This CDR3 region has 16 residues. Patients were all untreated before their thyroid surgery. This TCR came from a female donor with papillary thyroid cancer or a benign thyroid nodule (not recorded which). Some clones in this sample may be carry-over from other donors' samples. The rearrangement joins TRBV20-1 to TRBJ1-2, with a weak D call TRBD1 (6 bases). Sequenced sample: adjacent normal tissue. CDR3 loop: CSARDNKGDTGYGYTF. Written as DNA, the CDR3 is TGCAGTGCTAGAGATAATAAAGGGGACACAGGATATGGCTACACCTTC.